These T cell receptor beta chains were read from a single sample in a study of T cells in Graves' hyperthyroidism and ophthalmopathy. TCRdb redid the calling of the multiplex PCR reads with MiXCR, one entry per CDR3 protein. The top ten clones hold approximately 10% of a sample with hundreds of thousands of distinct CDR3 sequences, 13% to 15% of them seen once. The source material was blood. The receptors shown here come from a woman aged 18-30 years with Graves' hyperthyroidism. Both conserved end residues are part of each CDR3. D genes are given only for firm matches. Expanded clones get a size class; other rows say once, few or many, or leave the size out.

>NA|TRBJ2-3|TRBV29-1|13|many
CSVSGPSTDTQYF
TGCAGCGTGAGCGGGCCTAGCACAGATACGCAGTATTTT
>NA|TRBJ1-2|TRBV28|14|few
CASSLLGALQGYTF
TGTGCCAGCAGTTTACTTGGCGCCCTACAGGGCTACACCTTC
>TRBD2|TRBJ2-5|TRBV4-2|16|NA
CASSQGRTSGIETQYF
TGTGCCAGCAGCCAAGGGCGGACTAGCGGGATTGAGACCCAGTACTTC
>NA|TRBJ1-6|TRBV6-1|12|many
CASRNHNSPLHF
TGTGCCAGCAGGAATCACAATTCACCCCTCCACTTT
>NA|TRBJ2-7|TRBV3-1|15|once
CASSQVQDGSYEQYF
TGTGCCAGCAGCCAGGTACAGGACGGCTCCTACGAGCAGTACTTC
>NA|TRBJ2-5|TRBV2|13|many
CASLASEGETQYF
TGTGCCAGTCTAGCGTCAGAGGGGGAGACCCAGTACTTC
>NA|TRBJ2-4|TRBV6-5|16|NA
CASSYSSGFSKNIQYF
TGTGCCAGCAGTTACTCATCAGGGTTCTCCAAAAACATTCAGTACTTC
>NA|TRBJ2-5|TRBV29-1|12|NA
CSVESGAMTQYF
TGCAGCGTTGAGTCGGGTGCTATGACCCAGTACTTC
>NA|TRBJ2-1|TRBV5-5|12|NA
CASSSRLGEQFF
TGTGCCAGCAGCTCACGACTAGGTGAGCAGTTCTTC
>TRBD1|TRBJ2-3|TRBV6-2/TRBV6-3|17|many
CASSYRSGQGPTDTQYF
TGTGCCAGCAGTTATAGGTCCGGACAGGGACCCACAGATACGCAGTATTTT
>NA|TRBJ2-7|TRBV7-9|14|NA
CASSSRRPPYEQYF
TGTGCCAGCAGCTCCCGCAGGCCGCCCTACGAGCAGTACTTC
>NA|TRBJ2-2|TRBV5-1|14|many
CASSPGQTTGELFF
TGCGCCAGCAGCCCGGGGCAGACCACCGGGGAGCTGTTTTTT
>NA|TRBJ1-1|TRBV11-3|13|many
CASSLGGAVEAFF
TGTGCCAGCAGCTTAGGAGGGGCCGTGGAAGCTTTCTTT
>NA|TRBJ1-2|TRBV29-1|12|many
CSVEPGEEGYTF
TGCAGCGTCGAACCAGGGGAGGAAGGCTACACCTTC
>NA|TRBJ2-2|TRBV11-3|19|few
CASSSWPNLTGFGTGELFF
TGTGCCAGCAGCTCTTGGCCCAACCTCACAGGGTTTGGCACCGGGGAGCTGTTTTTT
>NA|TRBJ1-5|TRBV30|12|NA
CAWSESNQPQHF
TGTGCCTGGAGTGAGAGCAATCAGCCCCAGCATTTT
>TRBD2|TRBJ2-7|TRBV11-2|15|many
CASSNIGLESYEQYF
TGTGCCAGCAGCAATATAGGACTAGAGTCCTACGAGCAGTACTTC
>TRBD1|TRBJ2-1|TRBV7-9|15|few
CASSPTRTGGNEQFF
TGTGCCAGCAGCCCGACCCGGACAGGGGGCAATGAGCAGTTCTTC
>TRBD2|TRBJ2-7|TRBV27|14|many
CASKRTSEYYEQYF
TGTGCCAGCAAAAGGACTAGCGAGTACTACGAGCAGTACTTC
>NA|TRBJ2-5|TRBV20-1|12|NA
CSALSYQETQYF
TGCAGTGCTCTGTCCTACCAAGAGACCCAGTACTTC
>TRBD2|TRBJ2-1|TRBV20-1|14|many
CSAASGRALNEQFF
TGCAGTGCCGCTAGCGGGAGGGCCCTAAATGAGCAGTTCTTC
>NA|TRBJ1-2|TRBV6-8|16|many
CASSYSSRGRVSGYTF
TGTGCCAGCAGTTACTCGAGTCGGGGAAGGGTGAGCGGCTACACCTTC
>TRBD2|TRBJ2-7|TRBV7-9|14|many
CASSGGGLSYEQYF
TGTGCCAGCTCGGGCGGGGGGCTATCCTACGAGCAGTACTTC
>NA|TRBJ1-4|TRBV7-8|16|few
CASSLAGTTTNEKLFF
TGTGCCAGCAGCTTAGCCGGCACTACAACTAATGAAAAACTGTTTTTT
>TRBD2|TRBJ2-5|TRBV10-3|14|few
CAIRSAGVRETQYF
TGTGCCATCAGGAGTGCGGGAGTGAGAGAGACCCAGTACTTC
>NA|TRBJ1-1|TRBV6-1|13|NA
CASNPPMNTEAFF
TGTGCCAGCAACCCCCCCATGAACACTGAAGCTTTCTTT
>TRBD1|TRBJ1-2|TRBV30|14|many
CAWTQTGAIYGYTF
TGTGCCTGGACCCAGACAGGGGCCATCTATGGCTACACCTTC
>NA|TRBJ1-5|TRBV3-1|14|NA
CASSLGYGNQPQHF
TGTGCCAGCAGCCTAGGGTATGGCAATCAGCCCCAGCATTTT
>NA|TRBJ1-3|TRBV6-1|16|few
CASSERSRGGGNTIYF
TGTGCCAGCAGTGAACGCTCCAGGGGCGGTGGAAACACCATATATTTT
>NA|TRBJ1-5|TRBV28|14|many
CASSGDIWDQPQHF
TGTGCCAGCAGTGGGGACATTTGGGATCAGCCCCAGCATTTT
>NA|TRBJ2-3|TRBV6-1|16|NA
CASGSQGLELTDTQYF
TGTGCCAGCGGGAGTCAAGGGCTTGAACTCACAGATACGCAGTATTTT
>NA|TRBJ2-3|TRBV19|13|NA
CASRLGSTDTQYF
TGTGCCAGCCGTCTAGGTAGCACAGATACGCAGTATTTT
>TRBD2|TRBJ2-1|TRBV29-1|18|few
CSVEGETSGRASYNEQFF
TGCAGCGTTGAAGGGGAGACTAGCGGGAGGGCCTCCTACAATGAGCAGTTCTTC
>TRBD2|TRBJ2-1|TRBV6-1|15|few
CASSKLAGPYNEQFF
TGTGCCAGCAGTAAGCTAGCGGGGCCTTACAATGAGCAGTTCTTC
>NA|TRBJ2-7|TRBV28|13|many
CASSLSVVYEQYF
TGTGCCAGCAGTTTATCGGTCGTCTACGAGCAGTACTTC
>TRBD2|TRBJ2-1|TRBV10-3|14|NA
CAIRRLAGVDEQFF
TGTGCCATCAGGAGACTAGCGGGAGTTGATGAGCAGTTCTTC
>TRBD1|TRBJ2-1|TRBV7-9|18|NA
CASSLDPTRDRGDSEQFF
TGTGCCAGCAGCTTAGACCCGACTCGGGACAGGGGGGACAGTGAGCAGTTCTTC
>NA|TRBJ2-2|TRBV10-1|16|few
CASSEGQSSLAGELFF
TGCGCCAGCAGTGAAGGACAGTCGAGTTTAGCCGGGGAGCTGTTTTTT
>NA|TRBJ2-5|TRBV7-2|13|many
CASSYRTTETQYF
TGTGCCAGCAGCTATCGGACCACAGAGACCCAGTACTTC
>NA|TRBJ2-1|TRBV7-8|14|NA
CASSAVGNRYEQFF
TGCGCCAGCTCCGCGGTGGGGAATAGATACGAGCAGTTCTTC
>NA|TRBJ1-1|TRBV20-1|14|many
CSATTPPRVTEAFF
TGCAGTGCTACTACGCCCCCTCGGGTCACTGAAGCTTTCTTT
>NA|TRBJ2-3|TRBV28|13|many
CATLRDSEDTQYF
TGTGCCACCCTCAGGGATTCGGAAGATACGCAGTATTTT
>NA|TRBJ1-1|TRBV5-4|12|NA
CAGGGIGTEAFF
TGTGCCGGAGGGGGGATTGGGACTGAAGCTTTCTTT
>TRBD2|TRBJ2-1|TRBV3-1|19|few
CASSQLSRTSGRVYNEQFF
TGTGCCAGCAGCCAATTAAGTAGGACTAGCGGGAGGGTCTACAATGAGCAGTTCTTC
>NA|TRBJ1-1|TRBV5-6|17|NA
CASSLGIERRLNTEAFF
TGTGCCAGCAGCTTGGGAATTGAGCGTAGGTTGAACACTGAAGCTTTCTTT
>NA|TRBJ2-6|TRBV11-2|16|NA
CASSFPVPSGANVLTF
TGTGCCAGCAGCTTTCCAGTCCCCTCTGGGGCCAACGTCCTGACTTTC
>NA|TRBJ2-3|TRBV15|12|many
CATSRRQDTQYF
TGTGCCACCAGCAGAAGACAGGATACGCAGTATTTT
>NA|TRBJ1-5|TRBV6-1|13|many
CASSEEGAQPQHF
TGTGCCAGCAGTGAAGAAGGGGCTCAGCCCCAGCATTTT
>NA|TRBJ1-1|TRBV20-1|11|NA
CSASEFSEAFF
TGCAGTGCCTCGGAATTCTCTGAAGCTTTCTTT
>NA|TRBJ2-1|TRBV6-1|16|NA
CASNGISHGSFDEQFF
TGTGCCAGCAACGGGATAAGCCATGGGTCCTTCGATGAGCAGTTCTTC
>NA|TRBJ2-7|TRBV13|14|many
CASSAKTRAGEQYF
TGTGCCAGCAGCGCGAAAACCCGGGCGGGCGAGCAGTACTTC
>NA|TRBJ1-1|TRBV7-2|14|many
CASSLLGGYLEAFF
TGTGCCAGCAGCTTATTGGGCGGTTACCTTGAAGCTTTCTTT
>NA|TRBJ2-3|TRBV11-2|17|few
CASSSLRSARNADTQCF
TGTGCCAGCAGCTCTCTCCGGTCGGCCAGGAACGCAGATACGCAGTGTTTT
>NA|TRBJ2-3|TRBV20-1|14|many
CSAWDGYSTDTQYF
TGCAGTGCTTGGGACGGATATAGCACAGATACGCAGTATTTT
>TRBD2|TRBJ2-7|TRBV29-1|17|many
CSVEVGLAGVPTYEQYF
TGCAGCGTGGAGGTGGGACTAGCGGGAGTCCCAACCTACGAGCAGTACTTC